The entry below gives a single TCR beta chain sequence along with its context. Antigen specificity is unknown. Via MiXCR, TCRdb re-called the 5' RACE reads, giving one row per CDR3 protein. The repertoire has 600,000 to 800,000 distinct CDR3 sequences, approximately 21% of them found once; the top ten carry roughly 4%. The data derive from a study of identical twins. Whole-study findings and limits: Models predicted less out-of-frame TCR alpha sharing in monozygotic twins than was found.

Germline CDR1 is MNHEY and CDR2 is SVGAGI. The CDR3 spans 16 residues. V was trimmed by 4 bases and J by 2 bases, leaving 18 bases between them. These records were also assigned to another study, of T cells expressing NK-cell markers. From that report: Sequencing of TCR beta repertoires drew on sorted CD3+CD56+NKG2C+, CD3+CD56+NKG2C- and CD3+CD56-NKG2C+ T cells. HCMV specificity of the expanded NKG2C+ T cell clones was not established.

This sequence originates from a woman aged 18-29 years in good health. What was sequenced was PBMCs. The chain recombines TRBV6-5 with TRBJ2-7; D might be TRBD1 (6 bases). The DNA for the CDR3 is TGTGCCAGCAGTTCCCAGAGAGGACAGAGAACCTACGAGCAGTACTTC. It is translated as CASSSQRGQRTYEQYF.